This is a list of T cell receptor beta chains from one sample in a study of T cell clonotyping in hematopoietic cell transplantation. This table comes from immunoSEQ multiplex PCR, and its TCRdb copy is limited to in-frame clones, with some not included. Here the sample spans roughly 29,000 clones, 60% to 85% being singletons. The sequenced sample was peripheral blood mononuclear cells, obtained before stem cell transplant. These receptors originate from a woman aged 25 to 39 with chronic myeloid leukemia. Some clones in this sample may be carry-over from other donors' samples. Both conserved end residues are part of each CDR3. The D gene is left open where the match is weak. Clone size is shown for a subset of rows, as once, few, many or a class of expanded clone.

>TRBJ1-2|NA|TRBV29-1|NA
TGCAGCGTACGGACAGTTGGCTACACCTTC
CSVRTVGYTF
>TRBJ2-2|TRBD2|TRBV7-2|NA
TGTGCCAGCAGTCCTAGCGGGGGGGCCCCCGGGGAGCTGTTTTTT
CASSPSGGAPGELFF
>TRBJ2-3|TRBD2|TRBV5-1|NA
TGCGCCAGCAGCTTAGGGTTTGCGGGGGCAGATACGCAGTATTTT
CASSLGFAGADTQYF
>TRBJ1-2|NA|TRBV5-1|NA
TGCGCCAGCAGCTTGGAGCGGCAGGGAGGGGGCTACACCTTC
CASSLERQGGGYTF
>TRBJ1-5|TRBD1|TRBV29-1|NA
TGCAGCGCGACCGGGACAGATAGGAATCAGCCCCAGCATTTT
CSATGTDRNQPQHF
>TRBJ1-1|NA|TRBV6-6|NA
TGTGCCAGCAGTCCGCTTTCGGGTGAAGCTTTCTTT
CASSPLSGEAFF
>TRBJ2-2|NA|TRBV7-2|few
TGTGCCAGCAGCATCGGAGGCAACACCGGGGAGCTGTTTTTT
CASSIGGNTGELFF
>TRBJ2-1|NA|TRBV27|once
TGTGCCAGCAGTATCCACACAGGGAATCGGAACAATGAGCAGTTCTTC
CASSIHTGNRNNEQFF
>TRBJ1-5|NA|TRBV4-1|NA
TGCGCCAGCAGCCAAGATCGGTACAGTCAGCCCCAGCATTTT
CASSQDRYSQPQHF
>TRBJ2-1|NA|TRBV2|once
TGTGCCAGCAGTGAATGGAATGAGCAGTTCTTC
CASSEWNEQFF
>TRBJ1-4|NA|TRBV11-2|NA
TGTGCCAGCAGCTTTGAACTTAACGAAAAACTGTTTTTT
CASSFELNEKLFF
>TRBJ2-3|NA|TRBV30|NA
TGTGCCTGGAGTGTAGAGGGGGGCGGAAATACGCAGTATTTT
CAWSVEGGGNTQYF
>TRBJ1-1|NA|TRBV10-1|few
TGCGCCAGCAGTGTGCAGGGACCGAACACTGAAGCTTTCTTT
CASSVQGPNTEAFF
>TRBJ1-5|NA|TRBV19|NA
TGTGCCAGTAGTTACTCAACGGGTTGGCAGCCCCAGCATTTT
CASSYSTGWQPQHF
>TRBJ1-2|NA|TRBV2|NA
TGTGCCAGCAGGTACGGCTCTATCGTCGATGGCTACACCTTC
CASRYGSIVDGYTF
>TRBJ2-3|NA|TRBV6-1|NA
TGTGCCAGCAGTGTCACAACAGAGTTTTCGCAGTATTTT
CASSVTTEFSQYF
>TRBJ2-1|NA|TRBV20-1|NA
TGCAGTGCTATAGGCGGGGAGCAGTTCTTC
CSAIGGEQFF
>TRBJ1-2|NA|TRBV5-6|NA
TGTGCCAGCAGCCCGGACGGGATTTATGGCTACACCTTC
CASSPDGIYGYTF
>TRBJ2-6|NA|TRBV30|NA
TGTGCCTGGATGCTCGGGCGGGGGGCCAACGTCCTGACTTTC
CAWMLGRGANVLTF
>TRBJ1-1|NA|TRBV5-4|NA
TGTGCCAGCAGCTCTAACATTTTTCGTGAAGCTTTCTTT
CASSSNIFREAFF
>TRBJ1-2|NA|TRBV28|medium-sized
TGTGCCAGCAGTGTGGACATTGCTAACTATGGCTACACCTTC
CASSVDIANYGYTF
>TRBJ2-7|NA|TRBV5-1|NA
TGCGCCAGCAGCTTGGGACAGGCGCGGGACGAGCAGTACTTC
CASSLGQARDEQYF
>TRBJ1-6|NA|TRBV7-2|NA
TGTGCCAGCAGCCATTCGAACCCAGGGAATTCACCCCTCCACTTT
CASSHSNPGNSPLHF
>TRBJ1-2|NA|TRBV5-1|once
TGCGCCAGCACAGGAGCGGATGGCTACACCTTC
CASTGADGYTF
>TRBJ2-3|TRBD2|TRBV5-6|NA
TGTGCCAGCAGCTTGAGCGGGGGTATTCGGACGCAGTATTTT
CASSLSGGIRTQYF
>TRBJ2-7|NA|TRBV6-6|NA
TGTGCCAGCAGTTACTCGTACTACGAGCAGTACTTC
CASSYSYYEQYF
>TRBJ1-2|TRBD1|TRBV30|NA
TGTGCCTGGAGTGTAGGGACAGGGGGACAACTTCGCCGTGGCTACACCTTC
CAWSVGTGGQLRRGYTF
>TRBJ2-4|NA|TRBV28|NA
TGTGCCAGCAGTTTAGACAGAGCCAAAAACATTCAGTACTTC
CASSLDRAKNIQYF
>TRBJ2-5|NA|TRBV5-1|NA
TGCGCCAGCAGCTCCCCCCAAGAGACCCAGTACTTC
CASSSPQETQYF
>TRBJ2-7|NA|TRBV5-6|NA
TGTGCCAGCAGCTTGGAGTACGAGCAGTACTTC
CASSLEYEQYF
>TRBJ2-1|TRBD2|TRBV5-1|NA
TGCGCCAGCAGCAGGGCTAGCGGGGGCCCGGCGGGTGAGCAGTTCTTC
CASSRASGGPAGEQFF
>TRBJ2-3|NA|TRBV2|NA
TGTGCCAGCGAGCCGGTTGAACGGGATACGCAGTATTTT
CASEPVERDTQYF